The sequence of this T cell receptor (beta chain) was determined in a study of immune evolution from preneoplasia to lung adenocarcinoma (dated by TCRdb to the early 2020s). Context from the whole study: HLA loss of heterozygosity was found in approximately 7% of AIS, approximately 14% of MIA and 30% to 40% of ADC lesions, and in no AAH lesions. The study profiled immune contexture across lung adenocarcinoma precursors and invasive adenocarcinoma using immune gene expression, TCR sequencing and multiplex immunofluorescence. The sample size was set by how many specimens were available, not by a prior power calculation. A total of some 48 patients with pulmonary nodules who underwent surgical resection were included in the overall cohort. TCR sequencing data came from 45 to 60 patients. Resected precursor lesions (AAH, AIS, MIA) and invasive adenocarcinomas were each compared against paired morphologically normal lung tissue. Whole exome sequencing and methylation data from the same cohort of nodules were integrated with the immune data. It was reported in the study that 100 to 110 samples were used for TCR sequencing. Class I HLA alleles were inferred from exome data with POLYSOLVER, and allele-specific HLA loss was detected with LOHHLA.

Between about 2013 and 2018, the patients underwent resection in either Japan or China. The histologic diagnosis of each case was independently confirmed on H&E slides by two lung cancer pathologists. Macro-dissection after pathologic assessment enriched premalignant or tumor cells for nucleic acid extraction. FFPE tissue was used for DNA isolation with the AllPrep DNA/RNA FFPE Kit. The CDR3, cysteine through phenylalanine, is 14 amino acids long. Here the CDR3 DNA is all that survives: 42 bases in frame from base 1. The germline V gene yields SGHRS for CDR1 and YFSETQ for CDR2. Deletion took 0 bases off V and 6 bases off J, with a span of 9 bases between the germline ends. Using the immunoSEQ hsTCRbeta Kit, TCR beta CDR3 regions were sequenced from DNA. In the original analysis: TCR sequencing data were analysed with the ImmunoSEQ Analyzer. T cell clonality was defined as 1 minus Pielou's evenness, as computed on productive rearrangements. To measure T cell diversity, the inverse Simpson index was applied to productive templates. T cell density was defined as TCR beta template counts normalized to usable DNA, with usable DNA estimated by amplifying and sequencing housekeeping genes. TCR metrics were compared across histologic stages using two-sided Kruskal-Wallis tests. In TCRdb, the immuneACCESS table is reduced to in-frame sequences with V and J assigned. These tables do not hold every clone; where another copy was compared, an unresolved V gene accounts for under half, and the others remain unexplained. V and J calls and clone size are those listed in that table; D and trimming were worked out from the DNA. A total of approximately 7,000 clones appear in this sample, roughly 82% of them only once. The top ten clonotypes cover over 3% of the sample.

General conclusions and limits of the study: Because all patients were from Japan and China, applicability to Western populations was uncertain. Normal lung showed the highest clonality, whereas later-stage lesions appeared to have higher T cell density and diversity but lower clonality. KRAS-mutant nodules showed the highest T cell clonality compared with EGFR-mutant or double wild-type lesions. Normal lung had the highest top T cell clone frequencies, which appeared to decline progressively from AAH through AIS, MIA and invasive adenocarcinoma. Findings were based on association rather than direct causation; larger cohorts with long-term follow-up and longitudinal biopsies were deemed needed.

For this clone: The target of this receptor is not known. No quality values exist for individual bases; no much larger clone is one base distant.

Sequences were obtained from FFPE lung adenocarcinoma in situ tissue. This specimen's cell subset or site label, interpreted: preinvasive adenocarcinoma in situ (AIS). The chain is assembled from TRBV5-1 and TRBJ1-4; TRBD1 is a possible D gene, resting on 6 matching bases. This sequence originates from a donor at least 70 years old with lung adenocarcinoma. Read as DNA, the sequence is TGCGCCAGCAGCTTGGACAGGGCGGATGAAAAACTGTTTTTT. It translates to CASSLDRADEKLFF.